What follows are 6 T cell receptor beta chains derived from one specimen sequenced in a study of post-analysis software for immune sequencing data. Unique molecular identifiers were carried by the TCR beta cDNA libraries. Via MiXCR, TCRdb re-called the PCR reads, giving one row per CDR3 protein. Of hundreds of thousands of distinct CDR3 sequences in the sample, over 35% were seen once. These receptors lack a known antigen. Study-level findings and limits: Controls showed lower frequencies than patients for roughly five TRBV segments, and TRBV5-6, TRBV5-1 and TRBV20-1 were among these.

The sample consisted of blood. These receptors all come from a girl aged 5-17 years with multiple sclerosis.

Details on this clonotype: With a much larger clone just one base away, this may be a read error. This chain joins TRBV11-2 and TRBJ1-2; TRBD1 might be the D (6 bases). V was clipped by 5 bases and J by 0 bases, with 10 bases between them. Germline-derived CDR1 and CDR2 are SGHAT and FQNNGV. This CDR3 spans 14 amino acids. This CDR3 is CASSMTGTNYGYTF. CDR3 bases: TGTGCCAGCAGCATGACAGGAACTAACTATGGCTACACCTTC. Full variable domain (remainder filled in from reference TRBV11-2 and TRBJ1-2): EAGVAQSPRYKIIEKRQSVAFWCNPISGHATLYWYQQILGQGPKLLIQFQNNGVVDDSQLPKDRFSAERLKGVDSTLKIQPAKLEDSAVYLCASSMTGTNYGYTFGSGTRLTVV.

CDR3 coding DNA: TGTGCCACCAGTGATTTGAGACGGATCAGGGAAAGCAATCAGCCCCAGCATTTT. This sequence encodes CATSDLRRIRESNQPQHF. The genes are TRBV24-1 and TRBJ1-5; tentatively, D is TRBD1 (5 bases). V dropped 0 bases and J dropped 1 base, with 15 bases sitting between them. This CDR3 spans 18 amino acids. In germline, CDR1 is KGHDR, CDR2 SFDVKD.

In DNA form, the CDR3 reads TGCGCCAGCAGCTCGGACAGGAATAATGAAAAACTGTTTTTT. Translation gives CASSSDRNNEKLFF. The V and J genes are TRBV5-1 and TRBJ1-4; 7 bases are a match to TRBD1. The V and J ends lost 3 bases and 4 bases, in that order; junction bases with no gene match: 3. The CDR3 has 14 residues. The V gene's germline CDR1 is SGHRS and CDR2 YFSETQ.

The chain recombines TRBV6-4 with TRBJ1-1; D unclear. Germline-derived CDR1 and CDR2 are MRHNA and SNTAGT. Trimming cost V 3 bases and J 1 base, with 12 bases left between them. The CDR3 spans 15 residues. The CDR3 reads CASSEGPWGNTEAFF. DNA of the CDR3: TGTGCCAGCAGTGAAGGCCCTTGGGGGAACACTGAAGCTTTCTTT.

The rearrangement joins TRBV7-6 to TRBJ2-1, with 9 bases that match TRBD2. V shed 6 bases and J 6 bases; nucleotides not matched to a gene: 6. This CDR3 is built from 14 residues. The germline V gene has CDR1 SGHVS and CDR2 FNYEAQ. The CDR3, as DNA: TGTGCCAGCAGACTCGGCGGGGGGGGCAATGAGCAGTTCTTC. Residues: CASRLGGGGNEQFF.

This sequence joins TRBV6-2 or TRBV6-3 and TRBJ2-7; perhaps TRBD2 as D (6 bases). This CDR3 comprises 14 residues. Germline V lookup: CDR1 MNHEY, CDR2 SVGEGT. The V gene lost 2 bases and the J gene lost 3 bases, with 11 bases spanning the gap. Here the CDR3 reads CASSYGGSDYEQYF. CDR3 nucleotides: TGTGCCAGCAGTTACGGGGGGAGTGACTACGAGCAGTACTTC.